This TCR beta chain emerged from a study of CD8 T cells in Susac syndrome. Study outcomes and limitations: In Susac syndrome, the CD4+ T cell repertoires did not show clonal expansion.

The V and J ends lost 5 bases and 7 bases, in that order; junction bases with no gene match: 8. CDR3 length: 13 residues. Per the germline V gene, CDR1 is DFQATT and CDR2 is SNEGSKA (reference sequence). Of note for this clonotype: Its antigen remains unidentified.

TCR beta sequences were obtained from blood CD8+ and CD4+ T cells. Recently defined diagnostic criteria classed the Susac syndrome patients as definite or probable. An amount of RNA that ranged from roughly 0.45 to 1 ug was reverse transcribed with random hexamers. By means of immunoSEQ multiplex PCR, TCR beta CDR3 spanning 54 Vbeta and 13 Jbeta underwent amplification. A single record per CDR3 protein comes from TCRdb applying MiXCR to the immunoSEQ multiplex PCR reads. The sample has 150,000 to 200,000 distinct CDR3 sequences; around 95% are singletons. This TCR was recovered from a human donor with Susac syndrome. The chain carries TRBV20-1 and TRBJ2-5; 9 bases line up with TRBD2. Material for sequencing was CD4+ T cells from PBMCs. The CDR3 loop is CSAAGGEAGTQYF. DNA for the CDR3: TGCAGTGCTGCGGGGGGGGAGGCCGGGACCCAGTACTTC.